The 9 T cell receptor beta chains listed next were all sequenced from one sample in a study of blood T cell repertoires in COVID-19. Some clones are missing from TCRdb's copy, which holds only in-frame ones; the method was immunoSEQ multiplex PCR. The data show fewer than 350,000 clones, roughly nine tenths seen once. The sequenced sample consisted of PBMCs or T cells enriched from blood (not recorded which). These receptor sequences come from a woman between 35 and 50 years old who had recovered from COVID-19.

The chain employs TRBV21-1 and TRBJ1-5. TRBV21-1 is designated a pseudogene. CDR3 length: 17 amino acids. The CDR3 bases are TGTGCCAGCAGCAAAGGGGTAGGGAGAACGGTAGATCAGCCCCAGCATTTT. Translation: CASSKGVGRTVDQPQHF.

The V and J genes are TRBV30 and TRBJ2-2; 9 nucleotides line up with TRBD1. Germline V CDR1 and CDR2: GTSNPN, SVGIG (reference sequence). Losses at the gene ends were 8 bases for V and 5 bases for J; bases not matched to a gene: 6. The CDR3 extends over 13 amino acids. CDR3 residues: CAVDRGGTGELFF. CDR3 in DNA: TGTGCCGTGGACAGGGGTGGAACCGGGGAGCTGTTTTTT.

V gene TRBV18 combines with J gene TRBJ1-1, with 8 bases fitting TRBD1. The trim removed 3 bases at V and 0 bases at J, leaving 3 bases unmatched. Germline V gives CDR1 KGHSH, CDR2 LQKENI. This CDR3 is 15 amino acids long. The CDR3 protein is CASSPATGVNTEAFF. DNA for the CDR3: TGTGCCAGCTCACCCGCGACAGGGGTGAACACTGAAGCTTTCTTT.

J is TRBJ2-7 and V is TRBV6-2 or TRBV6-3, with D tentatively TRBD2 (6 bases). CDR3 length: 16 amino acids. Germline V lookup: CDR1 MNHEY, CDR2 SVGEGT. V was shortened by 1 base and J by 4 bases, with 17 bases between the two germline ends. The CDR3 sequence is CASSYWFGTATYEQYF. In DNA form, the CDR3 reads TGTGCCAGCAGTTACTGGTTCGGGACTGCTACATACGAGCAGTACTTC.

V usage is TRBV10-2 and J usage is TRBJ1-6; TRBD1 might be the D (5 bases). The length of the CDR3 is 15 residues. Trimming took 3 bases from V and 9 from J, leaving 15 bases between them. Germline V CDR1 and CDR2: WSHSY, SAAADI. CDR3 sequence (DNA): TGCGCCAGCAGTGAAACTGGGCAGGGCGGTTCACCCCTCCACTTT. It specifies CASSETGQGGSPLHF.

The rearrangement joins TRBV7-8 to TRBJ2-7, with 7 bases matching TRBD1. The CDR3 is made up of 15 amino acids. With V trimmed by 4 bases and J by 4 bases, 10 bases remained unmatched. Germline V gene lookup returns CDR1 SGHVS and CDR2 FQNEAQ. Here the CDR3 DNA reads TGTGCCAGCAGCTCGGGACAGCGGCGGAATTACGAGCAGTACTTC. Its protein product is CASSSGQRRNYEQYF.

The genes are TRBV27 and TRBJ1-6, with no clear D. The V and J ends lost 2 bases and 6 bases respectively, with 11 bases between them. The CDR3 loop spans 15 amino acids. Germline-derived CDR1 and CDR2 are MNHEY and SMNVEV (reference sequence). The CDR3 coding sequence is TGTGCCAGCAGTTTACTACAGAACTTTAATTCACCCCTCCACTTT. Its translation is CASSLLQNFNSPLHF.

V usage is TRBV18 and J usage is TRBJ1-4; 9 bases are a match to TRBD1. This CDR3 spans 14 amino acids. Germline V gene sequence: CDR1 KGHSH, CDR2 LQKENI. The junction had 6 bases not matched to a gene; V was cut back by 5 bases and J by 8 bases. The DNA for the CDR3 is TGTGCCAGCTCAACAGGGGGCGAGGGCGAAAAACTGTTTTTT. It translates to CASSTGGEGEKLFF.

The V and J genes are TRBV7-3 and TRBJ2-1; 12 bases align to TRBD2. The CDR3 sequence is 15 residues long. CDR1 is SGHTA, CDR2 FQGTGA, per germline. J gave up 9 bases and V 5 bases, and 8 bases lay outside the gene matches. CDR3 nucleotides: TGTGCCAGCAGCACTCGACTAGCGGGAGACCTTGAGCAGTTCTTC. It codes for CASSTRLAGDLEQFF.